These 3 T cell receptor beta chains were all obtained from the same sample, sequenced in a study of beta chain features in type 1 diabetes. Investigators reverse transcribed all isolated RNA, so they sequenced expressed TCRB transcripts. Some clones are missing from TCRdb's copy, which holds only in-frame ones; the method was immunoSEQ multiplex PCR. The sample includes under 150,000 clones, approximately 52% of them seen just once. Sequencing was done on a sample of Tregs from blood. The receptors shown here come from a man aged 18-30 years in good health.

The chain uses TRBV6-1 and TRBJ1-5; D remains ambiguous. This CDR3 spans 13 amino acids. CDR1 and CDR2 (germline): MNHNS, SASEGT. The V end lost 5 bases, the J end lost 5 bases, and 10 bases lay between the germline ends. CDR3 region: CASSSTYHQPQHF. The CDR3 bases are TGTGCCAGCAGTTCTACCTATCATCAGCCCCAGCATTTT.

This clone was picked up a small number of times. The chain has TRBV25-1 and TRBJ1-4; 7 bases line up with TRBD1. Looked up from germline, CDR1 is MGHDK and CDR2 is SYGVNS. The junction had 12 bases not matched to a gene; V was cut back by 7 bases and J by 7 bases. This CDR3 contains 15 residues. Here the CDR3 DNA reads TGTGCCAGCACCTCAGAACAGGGGATCAGTGAAAAACTGTTTTTT. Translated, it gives CASTSEQGISEKLFF. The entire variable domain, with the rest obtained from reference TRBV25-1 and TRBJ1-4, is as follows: EADIYQTPRYLVIGTGKKITLECSQTMGHDKMYWYQQDPGMELHLIHYSYGVNSTEKGDLSSESTVSRIRTEHFPLTLESARPSHTSQYLCASTSEQGISEKLFFGSGTQLSVL.

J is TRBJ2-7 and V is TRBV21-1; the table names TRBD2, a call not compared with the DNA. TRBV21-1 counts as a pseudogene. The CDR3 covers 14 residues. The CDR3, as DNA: TGTGCCAGCAAATGGGGGACTCTCTACTACGAGCAGTACTTC. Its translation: CASKWGTLYYEQYF.